This T cell receptor (beta chain) was identified in a study of T cell changes during pregnancy in multiple sclerosis. Profiling relied on immunoSEQ multiplex PCR, and the TCRdb table lists in-frame clones only, not all of them. The sample has tens of thousands of clones, 85% to 95% seen once. CDR1 and CDR2 from the germline V gene are SGHTA and FQGNSA. The length of the CDR3 is 14 residues. V shed 5 bases, J shed 7 bases, and the junction held 11 bases outside the gene matches. The TCR sequence derives from a female donor with multiple sclerosis, enrolled in a pregnancy study. V usage is TRBV7-2 and J usage is TRBJ2-7; the match to TRBD1 covers 7 bases. Material: CD4+ T cells from peripheral blood mononuclear cells, obtained in the third trimester of pregnancy. CDR3 amino acids: CASSDRADRIEQYF. For the CDR3, the DNA is TGTGCCAGCAGCGACAGGGCGGATAGGATAGAGCAGTACTTC.